This TCR beta chain was recovered during a study of OX40 agonist ivuxolimab in advanced cancers. In the study overall: Ivuxolimab was a fully human IgG2 agonistic monoclonal antibody targeting the costimulatory receptor OX40 (CD134). Intravenous ivuxolimab was administered to patients every 2 weeks at six dose levels: 0.01, 0.1, 0.3, 1.5, 3 and 10 mg/kg. Peripheral TCRbeta sequencing aimed to test whether ivuxolimab altered TCR sequence diversity and caused clonal T-cell expansion. Prior anti-PD-1, anti-PD-L1 or anti-CTLA-4 therapy was permitted, and less than 45% of dose-escalation patients had received checkpoint inhibitors. Of the approximately 54 patients in dose escalation, about 20 had hepatocellular carcinoma, some 15 had melanoma, 9 had renal cell carcinoma and 9 had head and neck cancer. Three dose-escalation patients achieved partial responses, one with hepatocellular carcinoma and two with cutaneous melanoma. The monotherapy dose-escalation portion (N ≈ 50 patients) of the phase I ivuxolimab trial is reported in the paper. The dose-escalation cohort was about 83% male with a mean age of roughly 62 years, ranging from about 23 to 85.

The trial excluded patients who had a history of autoimmune disease or were on systemic immunosuppression. Peripheral blood for TCR sequencing was collected from all dose cohorts at baseline, on cycle 4 day 1, and on cycle 7 day 1. The samples were drawn from a first-in-human, open-label, multicenter phase I dose-escalation trial of ivuxolimab. Adults with locally advanced or metastatic head and neck squamous cell, hepatocellular, melanoma or renal cell carcinoma were enrolled in the trial. Before TCR sequencing, CD4+ and CD8+ T cells were separately sorted from peripheral blood. The CDR3 starts with the cysteine, ends with the phenylalanine, and has 16 residues. Only CDR3 DNA remains: 48 bases, in frame from the first base. After removal of 5 bases from V and 0 bases from J, the junction retains 5 bases not matched to a gene. The germline V gene yields MDHEN for CDR1 and SYDVKM for CDR2. Genomic DNA was extracted from sorted cells for sequencing of the TCRbeta CDR3 region. TCRbeta CDR3 regions were sequenced using the immunoSEQ Assay. TCRdb carries this immuneACCESS record with in-frame sequences only. Its versions omit some clonotypes, under half of them owing to an unresolved V gene in the studies checked, with the rest unexplained. The sample contains roughly 68,000 clones, 65% to 90% of them found a single time. The leading ten clones occupy about 1.6% of the sample.

What the research found in general, with its limitations: Low levels of normalized T-cell clonal expansion were also seen in some patients who did not respond. After ivuxolimab, CD8+ T cells had more expanded clones than CD4+ T cells on average. The antigen specificity of the clonally expanded peripheral T cells was not determined. In the 0.1-3.0 mg/kg groups, partial responders had among the lowest normalized peripheral clonal expansion, particularly in CD8+ T cells. At doses of 0.1 to 3.0 mg/kg, clonal expansion of both CD4+ and CD8+ blood T cells was observed from baseline to week 6.

About this clone itself: Its antigen is unknown. The input lacks base qualities; no much larger clone sits a single base away.

This material consisted of CD4+ or CD8+ T cells sorted from blood, taken in a trial of the OX40 agonist ivuxolimab. The receptor was derived from an adult with an advanced solid tumor such as melanoma, head and neck, liver or kidney cancer. The chain joins TRBV28 to TRBJ2-1; 9 bases in between match TRBD2. This receptor has the CDR3 CASSQAGGDSYNEQFF. DNA sequence: TGTGCCAGCAGTCAGGCGGGGGGGGACTCCTACAATGAGCAGTTCTTC.